This TCR beta chain was obtained from a study of blood T cell repertoires in COVID-19. Study overall: In each case, the material was cDNA or gDNA derived from T cells, B-cell-depleted T cells, or PBMCs.

The CDR3 loop spans 14 amino acids. V was cut by 5 bases and J by 0 bases, with 11 bases left in between. Looked up from germline, CDR1 is SGHTA and CDR2 is FQGTGA. Study processing details: Estimates of nucleated cell counts were drawn from the amplification of reference gene primers. TCRdb's table, derived via immunoSEQ multiplex PCR, lists solely in-frame clones and lacks some. The D gene and trimming were derived from the DNA, and the V and J assignments and clone size from that table. The sample lists 400,000 to 550,000 clones; 80% to 90% were seen once. Input material: peripheral blood. The origin of this receptor is a woman aged 25 to 39 with acute or convalescent COVID-19. J is TRBJ2-7 and V is TRBV7-3, with a weak D call TRBD1 (6 bases). The CDR3 region has the DNA TGTGCCAGCAGCCCTCAGGGGCCCTCCTACGAGCAGTACTTC. Translated, it gives CASSPQGPSYEQYF.